These 10 T cell receptor beta chains came from one sample sequenced in a study of cytomegalovirus exposure and HLA in healthy donors. Clones were sequenced by immunoSEQ multiplex PCR, and TCRdb holds only the in-frame ones, with some missing. This sample has approximately 160,000 clones, with roughly 91% found just once. Input material: PBMCs. These receptors originate from a woman younger than 30 in good health and CMV-seropositive.

The gene calls are TRBV6-5 and TRBJ1-2; perhaps TRBD1 as D (5 bases). V lost 5 bases and J 0 bases, leaving 13 bases between the germline ends. Germline V gene lookup returns CDR1 MNHEY and CDR2 SVGAGI. CDR3 size: 15 residues. The CDR3 protein is CASSLTGIPNYGYTF. The CDR3 DNA reads TGTGCCAGCAGTCTTACAGGAATCCCTAACTATGGCTACACCTTC.

This clone was observed once. This sequence joins TRBV5-8 and TRBJ1-4; D gene ambiguous. CDR1 is SGHTS, CDR2 YDEGEE, per germline. This CDR3 contains 13 residues. Trimming removed 5 bases from V and 8 bases from J, with 13 bases in between. CDR3 sequence (DNA): TGTGCCAGCAGAAGGGTTTCGGGAGAAAAACTGTTTTTT. Amino acid sequence: CASRRVSGEKLFF.

The rearrangement uses TRBV20-1 and TRBJ1-5; D gene ambiguous. Germline loops: CDR1 DFQATT, CDR2 SNEGSKA (reference sequence). V was trimmed by 3 bases and J by 7 bases, leaving 7 bases between them. The CDR3 sequence is 11 residues long. The CDR3 protein is CSASSVQPQHF. CDR3 sequence (DNA): TGCAGTGCTAGTTCTGTCCAGCCCCAGCATTTT.

V and J are TRBV28 and TRBJ2-7, with 7 nucleotides matching TRBD2. V lost 3 bases to trimming and J lost 4 bases; unmatched junction nucleotides: 12. The CDR3 has 16 residues. In germline, CDR1 is MDHEN, CDR2 SYDVKM. The CDR3 spells CASSLDGGSTLYEQYF. DNA of the CDR3: TGTGCCAGCAGTTTGGATGGCGGGAGCACTCTTTACGAGCAGTACTTC.

The rearrangement uses TRBV14 and TRBJ1-3; D not resolved. This CDR3 spans 13 amino acids. From germline, CDR1 is SGHDN and CDR2 FVKESK. The ends were cut back, 3 bases at V and 1 base at J, with 4 bases in the middle. The CDR3 loop is CASSHPSGNTIYF. The CDR3 DNA sequence: TGTGCCAGCAGCCACCCATCTGGAAACACCATATATTTT.

The gene calls are TRBV10-1 and TRBJ1-1; TRBD1 matches 7 bases. There are 14 residues in the CDR3. The germline V gene encodes CDR1 WNHNN and CDR2 SYGVQD (reference sequence). V shed 7 bases and J 2 bases; nucleotides not matched to a gene: 7. For the CDR3, the DNA is TGCGCCAGCAATCTGGGACAGATAAACACTGAAGCTTTCTTT. The encoded protein is CASNLGQINTEAFF.

The V gene is TRBV6-5, the J gene TRBJ2-7; the match to TRBD2 covers 13 bases. CDR3 size: 14 residues. Germline trimming cut 7 bases from V and 4 bases from J; bases unmatched to any gene: 4. Germline V gene data show CDR1 as MNHEY and CDR2 as SVGAGI. The CDR3 sequence is CASIRLAGGYEQYF. DNA for the CDR3: TGTGCCAGCATAAGACTAGCGGGAGGTTACGAGCAGTACTTC.

The rearrangement links TRBV27 to TRBJ2-7, with 7 bases that match TRBD2. The CDR3 extends over 12 amino acids. The junction had 1 base not matched to a gene; V was cut back by 3 bases and J by 5 bases. Germline V lookup: CDR1 MNHEY, CDR2 SMNVEV (reference sequence). The CDR3 is CASSLGGNEQYF. For the CDR3, the DNA is TGTGCCAGCAGTTTGGGAGGGAACGAGCAGTACTTC.

The gene calls are TRBV5-4 and TRBJ1-1; possible D gene TRBD1, 5 bases. Trimming removed 4 bases from V and 2 bases from J, with 9 bases in between. From germline, CDR1 is SGHNT and CDR2 YYREEE (reference sequence). The CDR3 is made up of 13 amino acids. CDR3 residues: CASSIDSNTEAFF. In DNA, the CDR3 is TGTGCCAGCAGCATCGACAGTAACACTGAAGCTTTCTTT.

The V gene is TRBV10-2, the J gene TRBJ1-2; no clear D. CDR3 length: 14 residues. The ends were cut back, 2 bases at V and 4 bases at J, with 11 bases in the middle. Germline CDR1 is WSHSY and CDR2 is SAAADI. CDR3 DNA sequence: TGCGCCAGCAGTGAGGCGGGAGTAAGCTATGGCTACACCTTC. It is translated as CASSEAGVSYGYTF.